Listed here is a single T cell receptor (beta chain). The antigen it recognizes is unknown. No per-base quality is available; no much larger clone lies one base away. These data come from a study of long-term antiretroviral therapy in people with HIV (dated 2022 in TCRdb). About the investigation overall: The earliest samples were collected about a decade before the 2015 WHO recommendation for immediate ART, when ART was typically delayed until CD4 counts fell. This retrospective serial study examined whether starting ART and sustained HIV suppression were associated with changes in the composition and diversity of the TRB repertoire in peripheral blood. Test extractions of a monoclonal T-cell line alongside about 30 polyclonal samples showed no cross-contamination during QIAcube processing. The cohort contributed 150 to 200 cryopreserved PBMC samples from under 35 adults with confirmed HIV infection, collected serially over a mean of around six years (range 1-12). Eleven of the 30 participants with HIV were female.

The immunoSEQ hsTCRB v3.0 assay was used at survey level resolution for TRB variable region sequencing. The target sequencing depth for TRB was about 40,000-55,000 T-cell genomes per sample. Pooled TRB libraries were sequenced on an Illumina MiSeq with a v3 150-cycle kit. As for how the authors treated the data: Analysis of repertoires was carried out in R inside a reproducible Nextflow workflow spanning QC, data transformation and analysis. LymphoSeq2, an R package for exploring AIRR-Seq data, was used to implement the custom analyses. After excluding a few samples that yielded fewer than 5000 total TRB sequences, 188 HIV repertoires remained for analysis. Among the approximately 190 retained HIV repertoires, about 57 were collected before ART initiation and 120 to 140 after ART initiation. Repertoires were downsampled to 5000 TRB nucleotide sequences, and summary statistics were averaged over 100 downsampling iterations. The analysis kept only TRB sequences whose CDR3 regions were at least seven amino acids long. A Shannon entropy-derived clonality score and the Gini coefficient were used to measure diversity. In repertoire networks, the top 5000 CDR3 amino acid sequences were linked whenever an edit distance of one separated two sequences. Antigen specificity groups and MHC restriction were predicted for TRB CDR3 amino acid sequences with GLIPH2. CDR3 amino acid sequences were matched against VDJdb and McPAS-TCR to flag known CMV, EBV, HIV or tissue antigen associations. Pre-ART, post-ART and control groups were compared with Wilcoxon signed-rank tests and Holm-Bonferroni correction. TCRdb holds this immuneACCESS table with in-frame rearrangements only. Some clones are missing; in checked studies, unresolved V genes explain under half, and the rest has no known cause. V and J calls and clone size are as listed in that table; D and trimming were resolved from the DNA. The sample has tens of thousands of clones on record, just under 95% of them singletons. The top ten clones comprise about 3.1% of the sample.

The CDR3 starts with the cysteine, ends with the phenylalanine, and has 15 residues. Only the CDR3 region is kept as DNA, spanning 45 bases read in frame from base 1. Per the germline V gene, SGHRS is the CDR1 and YFSETQ is the CDR2. Relative to germline, V is missing 4 bases and J is missing 6 bases, with 5 bases of the junction outside any gene match. Participants were included only if at least one PBMC sample before ART initiation and at least two post-ART samples were available. Every participant with HIV received treatment in the United States of America. Before DNA extraction, cryopreserved samples containing about 0.9-11 million PBMC were thawed and washed. At the time of the earliest PBMC sample, participants with HIV were aged between 23 and 54 years. Each participant contributed PBMC samples from 1-4 timepoints before ART initiation and 2-8 timepoints after ART initiation, with a median of 7 samples. For every participant, serial HIV viral load, CD4+ T-cell count, ART history and demographic data were obtained. Genomic DNA was extracted from unsorted PBMC with a Qiagen kit on a QIAcube, with processing performed in batches of 12 samples.

Summary of the overall study and its limitations: ART initiation was associated with a significant increase in TRB diversity, but diversity stayed significantly below transplant donor controls even after long-term ART. Because cell numbers in pre-ART samples were limited, unsorted PBMC were profiled instead of sorted CD4+ and CD8+ T cells. Inferences about post-ART repertoire changes are limited because no data were available on ART adherence, viral resistance or therapy changes. Limited PBMC availability meant only the TCR beta chain was sequenced, without alpha chain pairing. Compared with controls, HIV repertoires had narrower CDR3 length ranges, and the network structure pointed to an antigen-experienced repertoire that shifted only slightly toward naive after ART. At every time point, the repertoire was dominated by expanded TRB clones first identified before ART initiation, although this dominance fluctuated and, in many PLHIV, declined after ART. The samples were dated from 2004 to 2017, and the ART regimens that were used may be less effective than current ART regimens.

The source is a man between 45 and 60 years old with HIV. Source: unsorted PBMCs, taken 5.3 years after starting antiretroviral therapy. The chain is encoded by TRBV5-1 joined to TRBJ2-7; the central 15 bases match TRBD2. The nucleotide sequence reads TGCGCCAGCAGCACGGGGACTAGCGGGGGGACCGAGCAGTACTTC. Its coded protein is CASSTGTSGGTEQYF.